These 29 T cell receptor beta chains share one sample of origin, sequenced in a study of blood T cell repertoires in COVID-19. Only in-frame clones appear in the TCRdb table, and some are missing; sequencing was by immunoSEQ multiplex PCR. This sample has approximately 72,000 clones, with almost 85% found just once. The sequenced sample consisted of peripheral blood. The receptors stem from a man over 45 with active COVID-19.

V gene TRBV7-8 combines with J gene TRBJ1-1; D is unresolved. Germline CDR1 is SGHVS and CDR2 is FQNEAQ. The V end lost 5 bases, the J end lost 11 bases, and 15 bases lay between the germline ends. The CDR3 length is 12 residues. The chain's CDR3 is CASSPLVGRAFF. The CDR3 nucleotides read TGTGCCAGCAGCCCCTTAGTCGGGAGGGCTTTCTTT.

The gene calls are TRBV14 and TRBJ2-5; no clear D. CDR1 and CDR2 (germline): SGHDN, FVKESK. CDR3 length: 11 amino acids. V lost 3 bases to trimming and J lost 4 bases, with 3 bases between them. CDR3 amino acids: CASSQRETQYF. The CDR3 region has the DNA TGTGCCAGCAGCCAGAGAGAGACCCAGTACTTC.

The chain couples TRBV20-1 to TRBJ2-7; D is possibly TRBD2 (6 bases). The CDR3 totals 14 residues. Trimming removed 3 bases at V and 2 bases at J, with 14 bases between. The germline CDR1 and CDR2 sequences are DFQATT and SNEGSKA (reference sequence). CDR3 amino acids: CSASARRGTYEQYF. The CDR3 nucleotides read TGCAGTGCTAGTGCGCGGAGGGGCACCTACGAGCAGTACTTC.

The chain combines TRBV2 with TRBJ1-3, with D maybe TRBD1 (6 bases). Germline loops: CDR1 SNHLY, CDR2 FYNNEI. The V gene lost 3 bases and the J gene lost 0 bases, with 15 bases spanning the gap. This CDR3 contains 17 residues. DNA for the CDR3: TGTGCCAGCAGTGACGGCAGGGGCCTTTTCTCTGGAAACACCATATATTTT. Translated, it gives CASSDGRGLFSGNTIYF.

The J gene is TRBJ1-2, the V gene TRBV29-1; TRBD1 matches at 7 bases. The CDR3 spans 13 residues. CDR1 and CDR2 from the germline V gene are SQVTM and ANQGSEA. The V and J ends lost 3 bases and 6 bases, in that order; junction bases with no gene match: 7. In DNA, the CDR3 is TGCAGCGTTGAGTGGCAGGGGGACAATGGCTACACCTTC. Its protein product is CSVEWQGDNGYTF.

This clone was observed a single time. This sequence joins TRBV7-2 and TRBJ2-3, with D unclear. The CDR3 runs to 14 residues. Trimming removed 4 bases from V and 5 bases from J, with 13 bases in between. Germline CDR1 SGHTA, CDR2 FQGNSA. CDR3 nucleotides: TGTGCCAGCAGCTCACTTTCCTTGCGAGATACGCAGTATTTT. As protein: CASSSLSLRDTQYF.

The chain is built from TRBV4-1 and TRBJ2-5; D gene uncertain. The CDR3 is 15 amino acids. V lost 4 bases and J 1 base, leaving 13 bases between the germline ends. CDR1 MGHRA and CDR2 YSYEKL come from the germline V gene. The CDR3 DNA sequence: TGCGCCAGCAGCCTCCTGGGCACAGTCCAAGAGACCCAGTACTTC. Translation: CASSLLGTVQETQYF.

The chain combines TRBV7-2 with TRBJ1-2, with 7 bases aligning to TRBD1. The CDR3 loop spans 13 amino acids. Germline V CDR1 and CDR2: SGHTA, FQGNSA. The V and J ends lost 3 bases and 4 bases, in that order; junction bases with no gene match: 2. The CDR3 DNA follows: TGTGCCAGCAGCTTGTCAGGGGGCTATGGCTACACCTTC. Residues: CASSLSGGYGYTF. Together with reference TRBV7-2 and TRBJ1-2, the CDR3 gives the full variable domain: GAGVSQSPSNKVTEKGKDVELRCDPISGHTALYWYRQSLGQGLEFLIYFQGNSAPDKSGLPSDRFSAERTGGSVSTLTIQRTQQEDSAVYLCASSLSGGYGYTFGSGTRLTVV.

The CDR3 loop reads CASSSIKTGPTDTQYF. CDR3 DNA: TGTGCCAGCAGCTCGATCAAGACAGGACCCACAGATACGCAGTATTTT. The V call is TRBV13, the J call TRBJ2-3; perhaps TRBD1 as D (6 bases). Germline V gene sequence: CDR1 PRHDT, CDR2 FYEKMQ (reference sequence). The CDR3 consists of 16 residues. The V end was cut by 4 bases, the J end by 2 bases, with 16 bases between.

V and J are TRBV7-8 and TRBJ2-7; 7 nucleotides agree with TRBD2. CDR1 is SGHVS, CDR2 FQNEAQ, per germline. The CDR3 has 14 residues. V dropped 4 bases and J dropped 0; count of bases not matched to a gene: 3. CDR3 sequence: CASSSRTSSYEQYF. For the CDR3, the DNA is TGTGCCAGCAGCTCAAGGACTAGCTCCTACGAGCAGTACTTC.

The V call is TRBV6-4, the J call TRBJ2-3, with TRBD1 matching 7 bases. The germline CDR1 and CDR2 sequences are MRHNA and SNTAGT. The CDR3 length is 14 residues. V shed 5 bases, J shed 1 base, and the junction held 3 bases outside the gene matches. CDR3 region: CASSRQGGTDTQYF. CDR3 coding DNA: TGTGCCAGCAGTCGACAGGGCGGCACAGATACGCAGTATTTT.

The table lists this clone with a few counts. The J gene is TRBJ1-6, the V gene TRBV4-1; D might be TRBD1 (6 bases). CDR1 and CDR2 from the germline V gene are MGHRA and YSYEKL. Trimming removed 0 bases from V and 8 bases from J, with 14 bases in between. This CDR3 spans 16 amino acids. In nucleotides, the CDR3 is TGCGCCAGCAGCCAAGACAGGGGCACCTTCGATTCACCCCTCCACTTT. It translates to CASSQDRGTFDSPLHF.

V usage is TRBV4-1 and J usage is TRBJ1-6, with D maybe TRBD1 (5 bases). Trimming took 1 base from V and 10 from J, leaving 11 bases between them. Per the germline V gene, CDR1 is MGHRA and CDR2 is YSYEKL. This CDR3 has 14 amino acids. For the CDR3, the DNA is TGCGCCAGCAGCCAAGGACAGCCCGCCTCACCCCTCCACTTT. The encoded protein is CASSQGQPASPLHF.

The chain couples TRBV29-1 to TRBJ2-3, with unresolved D. CDR1 is SQVTM and CDR2 is ANQGSEA in the germline V gene. The CDR3 has 13 residues. V lost 3 bases, J lost 5 bases, and 12 bases lay in between. The CDR3: CSVEMPPGDTQYF. DNA of the CDR3: TGCAGCGTTGAGATGCCTCCGGGAGATACGCAGTATTTT.

J is TRBJ1-1 and V is TRBV6-6; 7 nucleotides agree with TRBD1. The CDR3 length is 13 residues. V dropped 0 bases and J dropped 7; count of bases not matched to a gene: 2. Germline CDR1 MNHNY, CDR2 SVGAGI (reference sequence). CDR3 nucleotides: TGTGCCAGCAGTTACTCCACAGGGGTTGAAGCTTTCTTT. Its translation is CASSYSTGVEAFF.

The rearrangement links TRBV13 to TRBJ2-3, with 7 bases matching TRBD2. Germline V gene sequence: CDR1 PRHDT, CDR2 FYEKMQ (reference sequence). There are 14 residues in the CDR3. V lost 0 bases to trimming and J lost 6 bases; unmatched junction nucleotides: 3. In DNA form, the CDR3 reads TGTGCCAGCAGCTTAGGACGGGGGGAGGATACGCAGTATTTT. Amino acid sequence: CASSLGRGEDTQYF. Looking up the rest from reference TRBV13 and TRBJ2-3 gives the full variable domain: AAGVIQSPRHLIKEKRETATLKCYPIPRHDTVYWYQQGPGQDPQFLISFYEKMQSDKGSIPDRFSAQQFSDYHSELNMSSLELGDSALYFCASSLGRGEDTQYFGPGTRLTVL.

The chain's CDR3 is CASSLLQTGGYEQYF. CDR3 nucleotide sequence: TGCGCCAGCAGCTTGCTACAAACAGGGGGCTACGAGCAGTACTTC. The V and J genes are TRBV4-1 and TRBJ2-7; 8 bases line up with TRBD1. This CDR3 has 15 amino acids. Germline CDR1 MGHRA, CDR2 YSYEKL. V gave up 5 bases and J gave up 3 bases; unmatched junction bases: 9.

The chain links TRBV19 to TRBJ1-2; D remains unclear. This CDR3 is built from 14 residues. The germline V gene has CDR1 LNHDA and CDR2 SQIVND (reference sequence). The ends were cut back, 3 bases at V and 1 base at J, with 9 bases in the middle. CDR3 bases: TGTGCCAGTAGTATTGGCCAGGATAACTATGGCTACACCTTC. Protein product: CASSIGQDNYGYTF.

The chain employs TRBV18 and TRBJ1-4; D is perhaps TRBD1 (6 bases). With 3 bases removed from V and 0 bases from J, the gap between germline ends came to 8 bases. Germline V gene lookup returns CDR1 KGHSH and CDR2 LQKENI. The CDR3 is 15 amino acids. This CDR3 is CASSPRTATNEKLFF. DNA of the CDR3: TGTGCCAGCTCACCCCGGACAGCAACTAATGAAAAACTGTTTTTT.

The genes are TRBV6-5 and TRBJ2-2, with TRBD2 as a possible D gene (6 bases). CDR1 is MNHEY and CDR2 is SVGAGI in the germline V gene. The CDR3 totals 14 residues. Deletions cut 6 bases from V and 5 bases from J, with 13 bases between. The CDR3 loop is CASSTDSGTGELFF. The CDR3 coding sequence is TGTGCCAGCAGCACTGACAGCGGGACCGGGGAGCTGTTTTTT.

This sequence joins TRBV5-1 and TRBJ2-3; 7 bases agree with TRBD2. V gave up 1 base and J gave up 3 bases; unmatched junction bases: 8. Per the germline V gene, CDR1 is SGHRS and CDR2 is YFSETQ. This CDR3 is built from 16 residues. CDR3 loop: CASSLLAGEGTDTQYF. As DNA, the CDR3 is TGCGCCAGCAGCTTGTTGGCGGGAGAAGGAACAGATACGCAGTATTTT.

The CDR3 is CASSSDTYHFNEQFF. CDR3 DNA: TGCGCCAGCAGCTCGGACACTTACCACTTCAATGAGCAGTTCTTC. The J gene is TRBJ2-1, the V gene TRBV5-1, with a tentative D call TRBD1 (5 bases). V was trimmed by 3 bases and J by 6 bases, leaving 16 bases between them. Germline V gives CDR1 SGHRS, CDR2 YFSETQ. The length of the CDR3 is 15 residues. Looking up the rest from reference TRBV5-1 and TRBJ2-1 gives the full variable domain: KAGVTQTPRYLIKTRGQQVTLSCSPISGHRSVSWYQQTPGQGLQFLFEYFSETQRNKGNFPGRFSGRQFSNSRSEMNVSTLELGDSALYLCASSSDTYHFNEQFFGPGTRLTVL.

V gene TRBV7-8 combines with J gene TRBJ1-3; 9 bases are a match to TRBD1. Germline-derived CDR1 and CDR2 are SGHVS and FQNEAQ. V shed 7 bases and J 6 bases; nucleotides not matched to a gene: 10. The CDR3 is 15 amino acids. The CDR3 spells CASTADRDRENTIYF. The CDR3 DNA reads as TGTGCCAGCACCGCGGACCGGGACAGGGAAAACACCATATATTTT. Full variable domain (missing parts from reference TRBV7-8 and TRBJ1-3): GAGVSQSPRYKVAKRGQDVALRCDPISGHVSLFWYQQALGQGPEFLTYFQNEAQLDKSGLPSDRFFAERPEGSVSTLKIQRTQQEDSAVYLCASTADRDRENTIYFGEGSWLTVV.

V usage is TRBV7-9 and J usage is TRBJ1-1, with 8 positions matching TRBD1. Per the germline V gene, CDR1 is SEHNR and CDR2 is FQNEAQ (reference sequence). V trimming: 5 bases; J trimming: 4 bases; junction bases outside the gene matches: 9. The CDR3 length is 15 residues. The CDR3 sequence: CASSTDRGGGTEAFF. CDR3 coding DNA: TGTGCCAGCAGCACCGACAGGGGTGGTGGCACTGAAGCTTTCTTT. The whole variable domain, remainder taken from reference TRBV7-9 and TRBJ1-1, is DTGVSQNPRHKITKRGQNVTFRCDPISEHNRLYWYRQTLGQGPEFLTYFQNEAQLEKSRLLSDRFSAERPKGSFSTLEIQRTEQGDSAMYLCASSTDRGGGTEAFFGQGTRLTVV.

The genes are TRBV5-1 and TRBJ2-1; TRBD2 might be the D (5 bases). The CDR3 totals 14 residues. Deletions cut 0 bases from V and 2 bases from J, with 6 bases between. Germline assignment: CDR1 SGHRS and CDR2 YFSETQ. DNA for the CDR3: TGCGCCAGCAGCTTGGCCGGGACCTACAATGAGCAGTTCTTC. Translated: CASSLAGTYNEQFF.

This chain joins TRBV7-8 and TRBJ2-1; TRBD2 matches at 13 bases. The CDR3 consists of 14 residues. The V gene end was trimmed by 8 bases and the J gene end by 5 bases; junction bases not matched to a gene: 3. Germline values: CDR1 SGHVS, CDR2 FQNEAQ. In DNA, the CDR3 is TGTGCCAGCCCCGGGACTAGCGGGAACAATGAGCAGTTCTTC. Translation: CASPGTSGNNEQFF.

V is TRBV5-4 and J is TRBJ1-1, with a weak D call TRBD1 (6 bases). Germline V gives CDR1 SGHNT, CDR2 YYREEE (reference sequence). CDR3 length: 16 residues. V lost 4 bases and J lost 3, with 19 bases in between. CDR3 DNA sequence: TGTGCCAGCAGCCGACCACAGGGCGTGGAGGACACTGAAGCTTTCTTT. Translation gives CASSRPQGVEDTEAFF.

In DNA, the CDR3 is TGTGCCAGCACAATGGAAGGGACAGGGGTGGCTCAGCCCCAGCATTTT. The encoded protein is CASTMEGTGVAQPQHF. This rearrangement joins TRBV2 to TRBJ1-5, with 10 bases matching TRBD1. Germline assignment: CDR1 SNHLY and CDR2 FYNNEI. Trimming cost V 7 bases and J 6 bases; bases outside gene matches: 12. The CDR3 consists of 16 residues.

The rearrangement uses TRBV7-9 and TRBJ2-6; D call uncertain. The CDR3 consists of 15 residues. Trimming left V 4 bases short and J 3 bases short, with 10 bases between. CDR1 is SEHNR, CDR2 FQNEAQ, per germline (reference sequence). In DNA, the CDR3 is TGTGCCAGCAGCTCACACGGGTATGGGGCCAACGTCCTGACTTTC. This gives the protein CASSSHGYGANVLTF.